The rows below give T cell receptor beta chains drawn from one sample of a study of blood T cell repertoires in COVID-19. Libraries were prepared by immunoSEQ multiplex PCR; TCRdb keeps only in-frame clonotypes and omits some of them. Found here are fewer than 110,000 clones, 70% to 90% of them singletons; the top ten hold 2.5% to 3.5%. Sequenced sample: peripheral blood. All receptors come from a man in his fifties in a cohort sampled during active COVID-19. Both conserved end residues are part of each CDR3. A D gene is named only where the DNA matches it firmly. Expanded clones are given a class, and other clones once, few, many or no size at all.

>.|.|TRBV18|TRBJ2-1
TGTGCCAGCTCACCACCGACAGAGTGGCAGTTCTTC
CASSPPTEWQFF
>TRBD1|.|TRBV19|TRBJ1-1
TGTGCCAGTTGCCCTTTGGGGACAGGGAACACTGAAGCTTTCTTT
CASCPLGTGNTEAFF
>TRBD1|.|TRBV7-9|TRBJ2-3
TGTGCCAGCAGCCACGGGACAGGGGCCACAGATACGCAGTATTTT
CASSHGTGATDTQYF
>.|.|TRBV2|TRBJ2-1
TGTGCCAGCAGTGAAGAAGGTAGCGCGGGCCATGAGCAGTTCTTC
CASSEEGSAGHEQFF
>.|.|TRBV5-1|TRBJ2-2
TGCGCCAGCAGCTTGGGCGCCTCTGCAAACACCGGGGAGCTGTTTTTT
CASSLGASANTGELFF
>TRBD1|.|TRBV28|TRBJ1-1
TGTGCCAGCACCCCGACAGGGGGCACTGAAGCTTTCTTT
CASTPTGGTEAFF
>TRBD2|.|TRBV10-3|TRBJ2-1
TGTGCCATCAGGCGGGGGACCCAACAGGATGAGCAGTTCTTC
CAIRRGTQQDEQFF
>TRBD2|.|TRBV7-3|TRBJ2-2
TGTGCCAGCAGCTTAACCTCATCAGCGGGGATACCAGCCGGGGAGCTGTTTTTT
CASSLTSSAGIPAGELFF
>TRBD1|once|TRBV27|TRBJ1-5
TGTGCCAGCAGTCCAAAGACAGGGGGCAATCAGCCCCAGCATTTT
CASSPKTGGNQPQHF
>.|.|TRBV4-1|TRBJ1-3
TGCGCCAGCAGCCAAGGCCACGGGATCATAAACACCATATATTTT
CASSQGHGIINTIYF
>.|.|TRBV19|TRBJ1-3
TGTGCCAGTAGTATCTCCTGGCAAAGCTCTGGAAACACCATATATTTT
CASSISWQSSGNTIYF
>TRBD1|.|TRBV7-9|TRBJ1-3
TGTGCCAGCAGCCCACAGGGGGCGGCTGGAAACACCATATATTTT
CASSPQGAAGNTIYF
>TRBD1|.|TRBV7-9|TRBJ2-1
TGTGCCAGCAGAACTCCCTGGACAGGGGCATACAATGAGCAGTTCTTC
CASRTPWTGAYNEQFF
>TRBD2|.|TRBV11-3|TRBJ2-3
TGTGCCAGCAGCTCACCGGGACTAGCGGGGGCCCTGGATACGCAGTATTTT
CASSSPGLAGALDTQYF
>.|.|TRBV24-1|TRBJ2-5
TGTGCCACCAGTGACAGGGGATCAGGTCGAGAGACCCAGTACTTC
CATSDRGSGRETQYF
>.|once|TRBV18|TRBJ2-5
TGTGCCAGCTCACCGTCCGGAGAGACCCAGTACTTC
CASSPSGETQYF
>TRBD2|.|TRBV5-4|TRBJ2-2
TGTGCCAGCAGCTTTGGTGCGGGGGGCAACACCGGGGAGCTGTTTTTT
CASSFGAGGNTGELFF
>.|.|TRBV5-1|TRBJ1-1
TGCGCCAGCAGCCGAGGATGGGGCCGGGGGGACACTGAAGCTTTCTTT
CASSRGWGRGDTEAFF
>.|.|TRBV29-1|TRBJ2-3
TGCAGCGTTGTCCGGGGCACAGATACGCAGTATTTT
CSVVRGTDTQYF
>TRBD2|.|TRBV3-1/TRBV3-2|TRBJ2-5
TGTGCCAGCAGCCAGACGAGACTAGCGGGCATAGAGACCCAGTACTTC
CASSQTRLAGIETQYF
>TRBD1|.|TRBV5-1|TRBJ1-1
TGCGCCAGCAGCTCAGTGACAGGGGGCTGGTCTGGAGCTTTCTTT
CASSSVTGGWSGAFF
>.|.|TRBV5-4|TRBJ2-7
TGTGCCAGCAGCCCCGAAAGAGGGTCCTACGAGCAGTACTTC
CASSPERGSYEQYF
>.|.|TRBV6-1|TRBJ1-2
TGTGCCAGCAGTGAGGGAGGAGGGCCCTATGGCTACACCTTC
CASSEGGGPYGYTF
>.|.|TRBV7-2|TRBJ1-1
TGTGCCAGCAGCCCCAAAAGAGACACTGAAGCTTTCTTT
CASSPKRDTEAFF
>.|.|TRBV4-3|TRBJ1-2
TGCGCCAGCAGCCGCGAAGCAGGGGATAATGGCTACACCTTC
CASSREAGDNGYTF
>TRBD1|.|TRBV6-5|TRBJ1-1
TGTGCCAGCAGTCGACCGGGACAGGGAGAGGCTGAAGCTTTCTTT
CASSRPGQGEAEAFF
>.|.|TRBV11-3|TRBJ2-1
TGTGCCAGCAGCCACGGGTCGGGACTCGGGATGAAGGATGAGCAGTTCTTC
CASSHGSGLGMKDEQFF
>.|once|TRBV21-1|TRBJ1-5
TGTGCCAGCAGCAAAGTCGGCAGGGGGCGGGGGCCCCAGCATTTT
CASSKVGRGRGPQHF
>TRBD1|.|TRBV7-6|TRBJ1-1
TGTGCCAGCAGCTTATCAGGGGGTAACACTGAAGCTTTCTTT
CASSLSGGNTEAFF
>.|.|TRBV7-9|TRBJ1-3
TGTGCCAGCAGGGAGGGCGTCTCTGGAAACACCATATATTTT
CASREGVSGNTIYF
>.|.|TRBV7-3|TRBJ2-5
TGTGCCAGCAGCTTAACTCGCCAGGGGGGGACCCAGTACTTC
CASSLTRQGGTQYF
>TRBD1|.|TRBV7-9|TRBJ1-3
TGTGCCAGCAGCTTGGGGATGACAGGGGTTTTTGGAAACACCATATATTTT
CASSLGMTGVFGNTIYF
>TRBD2|.|TRBV2|TRBJ2-1
TGTGCGAGCTGGCTCGGGGGGACCAATGAGCAGTTCTTC
CASWLGGTNEQFF
>.|.|TRBV28|TRBJ2-4
TGTGCCAGCAGTCTACAACGGGGTGTGAGGGCCAAAAACATTCAGTACTTC
CASSLQRGVRAKNIQYF
>.|.|TRBV3-1/TRBV3-2|TRBJ2-5
TGTGCCAGCAGCCATCCCCGGGCTAGCGCGCAAGAGACCCAGTACTTC
CASSHPRASAQETQYF
>.|once|TRBV5-8|TRBJ2-5
TGTGCCAGCAGCTTAAGGGGAGAGACCCAGTACTTC
CASSLRGETQYF
>.|.|TRBV7-2|TRBJ2-4
TGTGCCAGCAGCGTCCGCCCCAGAGGGCTAGCCAAAAACATTCAGTACTTC
CASSVRPRGLAKNIQYF
>.|.|TRBV11-3|TRBJ2-3
TGTGCCAGCAGCTTAGGGGGCCTAGCGAGGAACACAGATACGCAGTATTTT
CASSLGGLARNTDTQYF
>TRBD1|.|TRBV7-9|TRBJ2-3
TGTGCCAGCAGCCCGGACAGGGCGAATACAGATACGCAGTATTTT
CASSPDRANTDTQYF
>.|.|TRBV2|TRBJ1-5
TGTGCCAGCAGTGAGGGGGGGCGCCGGACAAATCAGCCCCAGCATTTT
CASSEGGRRTNQPQHF
>TRBD2|.|TRBV2|TRBJ2-1
TGTGCCAGCAGAGGTCTGAGCGGGGAATCCTACAATGAGCAGTTCTTC
CASRGLSGESYNEQFF
>TRBD1|.|TRBV18|TRBJ1-1
TGTGCCAGCTCACTGAGAGGGACAGGGCGGACTGAAGCTTTCTTT
CASSLRGTGRTEAFF
>.|few|TRBV5-6|TRBJ1-1
TGTGCCAGCCACGGGGGAGCAAACACTGAAGCTTTCTTT
CASHGGANTEAFF
>.|.|TRBV10-3|TRBJ2-6
TGTGCCATCAGTGGGGCAGGATCTGGGGCCAACGTCCTGACTTTC
CAISGAGSGANVLTF
>TRBD2|once|TRBV9|TRBJ2-7
TGTGCCAGCAGCGTAGATTCGGGGGGGCTCTACGAGCAGTACTTC
CASSVDSGGLYEQYF
>TRBD1|.|TRBV2|TRBJ2-7
TGTGCCAGCAGTGAAGGAGGGACAGGGGGCTACGAGCAGTACTTC
CASSEGGTGGYEQYF
>.|.|TRBV7-2|TRBJ2-3
TGTGCCAGCAGCAGGACCAGGGGAGATACGCAGTATTTT
CASSRTRGDTQYF
>.|.|TRBV21-1|TRBJ1-1
TGTGCCAGCAGCAAAATCCCATCCCAGGGGGCGACGAACACTGAAGCTTTCTTT
CASSKIPSQGATNTEAFF
>.|.|TRBV18|TRBJ1-1
TGTGCCAGCTCACCCAGCGGGACCTTGAACACTGAAGCTTTCTTT
CASSPSGTLNTEAFF
>TRBD1|.|TRBV6-6|TRBJ1-1
TGTGCCATACAGACAGGGCTGAACACTGAAGCTTTCTTT
CAIQTGLNTEAFF
>.|once|TRBV3-1/TRBV3-2|TRBJ1-3
TGTGCCAGCAGCCAAGTGGCAGGAGGAAGAGGAAACACCATATATTTT
CASSQVAGGRGNTIYF
>TRBD1|.|TRBV2|TRBJ1-1
TGTGCCTCGACAGGGGGGTTGAGGACGGGCACTGAAGCTTTCTTT
CASTGGLRTGTEAFF